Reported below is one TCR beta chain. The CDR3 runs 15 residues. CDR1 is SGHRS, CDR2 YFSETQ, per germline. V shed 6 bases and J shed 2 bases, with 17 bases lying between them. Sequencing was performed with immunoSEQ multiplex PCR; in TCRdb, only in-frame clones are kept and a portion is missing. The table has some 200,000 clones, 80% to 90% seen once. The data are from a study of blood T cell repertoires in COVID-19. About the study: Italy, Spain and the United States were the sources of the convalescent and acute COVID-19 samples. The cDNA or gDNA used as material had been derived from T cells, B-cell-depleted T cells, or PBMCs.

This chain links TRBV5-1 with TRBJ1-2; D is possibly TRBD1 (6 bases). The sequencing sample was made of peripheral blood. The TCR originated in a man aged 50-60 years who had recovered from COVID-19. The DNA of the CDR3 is TGCGCCAGCACCGAATCGGCAGGGGTAAACTATGGCTACACCTTC. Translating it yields CASTESAGVNYGYTF.